A single sample gave rise to the 10 T cell receptor beta chains below, sequenced in a study of CD8 T cells in Susac syndrome. Random-hexamer reverse transcription was applied to roughly 0.5 to 1 ug RNA. Via MiXCR, TCRdb re-called the immunoSEQ multiplex PCR reads, giving one row per CDR3 protein. Of 160,000 or so distinct CDR3 sequences in the sample, 95% are singletons; the top ten hold approximately 0.15%. The sample comprised CD8+ T cells from PBMCs. Source of these receptors: a human donor with multiple sclerosis.

The chain recombines TRBV7-9 with TRBJ2-7; tentatively, D is TRBD2 (6 bases). The length of the CDR3 is 12 residues. The ends were cut back, 11 bases at V and 5 bases at J, with 16 bases in the middle. Germline CDR1 and CDR2: SEHNR and FQNEAQ (reference sequence). The CDR3 sequence is CAGGFGHDEQYF. The DNA for the CDR3 is TGTGCCGGGGGGTTTGGGCACGACGAGCAGTACTTC.

The V call is TRBV6-5, the J call TRBJ2-1, with a weak D call TRBD2 (6 bases). Germline loops: CDR1 MNHEY, CDR2 SVGAGI. CDR3 length equals 14 residues. V lost 4 bases and J 9 bases, leaving 16 bases between the germline ends. CDR3 nucleotide sequence: TGTGCCAGCAGTTTCCCCGTGCGGGGAAGTGAGCAGTTCTTC. Encoded protein: CASSFPVRGSEQFF.

V usage is TRBV7-8 and J usage is TRBJ2-3; possible D gene TRBD2, 6 bases. There are 14 residues in the CDR3. Trimming stripped 1 base from V and 4 bases from J, with 9 bases between. Per germline, CDR1 SGHVS and CDR2 FQNEAQ. DNA for the CDR3: TGTGCCAGCAGCTTAGGCAGGGAGGCAGATACGCAGTATTTT. This translates into CASSLGREADTQYF.

The V gene is TRBV29-1, the J gene TRBJ2-1; D is unresolved. Looked up from germline, CDR1 is SQVTM and CDR2 is ANQGSEA. This CDR3 is 12 amino acids long. V lost 4 bases and J 5 bases, leaving 9 bases between the germline ends. The CDR3 spells CSVVGQNNEQFF. The CDR3 DNA reads as TGCAGCGTTGTAGGGCAGAACAATGAGCAGTTCTTC.

The rearrangement joins TRBV9 to TRBJ1-1; tentative D call: TRBD1 (5 bases). Germline lookup yields CDR1 SGDLS and CDR2 YYNGEE. The CDR3 runs 13 residues. The germline V and J ends were trimmed by 3 bases and 2 bases, with 8 bases remaining between them. CDR3 in DNA: TGTGCCAGCAGCGGGGGGAGCAACACTGAAGCTTTCTTT. Encoded protein: CASSGGSNTEAFF.

The V gene is TRBV7-3, the J gene TRBJ2-7; D perhaps matches TRBD2 (5 bases). V lost 5 bases and J lost 0, with 20 bases in between. This CDR3 spans 17 amino acids. CDR1 and CDR2 from the germline V gene are SGHTA and FQGTGA. The CDR3 reads CASSQGPGLTSSYEQYF. In DNA form, the CDR3 reads TGTGCCAGCAGCCAAGGGCCCGGACTTACGAGCTCCTACGAGCAGTACTTC.

This chain uses TRBV7-6 with TRBJ1-2; D not certain. CDR3 size: 14 residues. Germline assignment: CDR1 SGHVS and CDR2 FNYEAQ. The V and J ends lost 5 bases and 5 bases respectively, with 15 bases between them. CDR3 in DNA: TGTGCCAGCAGCCCATACCTTGAACTATATGGCTACACCTTC. Translated: CASSPYLELYGYTF.

The V and J genes are TRBV7-2 and TRBJ2-3; possibly TRBD1 or TRBD2 for D (5 bases each). CDR3 length: 13 residues. Trimming removed 4 bases from V and 3 bases from J, with 8 bases in between. Germline CDR1 SGHTA, CDR2 FQGNSA. This CDR3 is CASSWGWTDTQYF. The CDR3 coding sequence is TGTGCCAGCAGCTGGGGGTGGACAGATACGCAGTATTTT.

The chain uses TRBV20-1 and TRBJ2-3; D gene uncertain. The ends were cut back, 2 bases at V and 1 base at J, with 4 bases in the middle. Germline lookup yields CDR1 DFQATT and CDR2 SNEGSKA (reference sequence). The CDR3 consists of 12 residues. Here the CDR3 reads CSARLGTDTQYF. DNA of the CDR3: TGCAGTGCTAGACTAGGCACAGATACGCAGTATTTT.

The rearrangement joins TRBV20-1 to TRBJ2-7, with TRBD1 matching over 7 bases. Germline lookup yields CDR1 DFQATT and CDR2 SNEGSKA (reference sequence). V trimming: 8 bases; J trimming: 3 bases; junction bases outside the gene matches: 10. This CDR3 is 13 amino acids long. The CDR3 sequence is CSHDRVDVYEQYF. DNA for the CDR3: TGCAGTCACGACAGGGTGGATGTCTACGAGCAGTACTTC.